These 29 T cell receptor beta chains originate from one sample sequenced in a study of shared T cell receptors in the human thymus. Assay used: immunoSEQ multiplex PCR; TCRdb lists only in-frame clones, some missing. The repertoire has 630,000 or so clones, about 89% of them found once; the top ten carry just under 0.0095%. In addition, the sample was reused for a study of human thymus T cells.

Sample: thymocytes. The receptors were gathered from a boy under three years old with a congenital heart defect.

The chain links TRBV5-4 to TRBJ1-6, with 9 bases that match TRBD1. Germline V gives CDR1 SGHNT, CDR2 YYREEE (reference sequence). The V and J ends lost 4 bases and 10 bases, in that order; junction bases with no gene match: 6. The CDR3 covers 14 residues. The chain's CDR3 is CASSPGQGKSPLHF. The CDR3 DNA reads TGTGCCAGCAGCCCGGGACAGGGTAAATCACCCCTCCACTTT.

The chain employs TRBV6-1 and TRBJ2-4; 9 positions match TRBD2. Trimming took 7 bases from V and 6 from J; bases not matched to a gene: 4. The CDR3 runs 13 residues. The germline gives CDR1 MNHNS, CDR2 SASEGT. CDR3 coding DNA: TGTGCCAGCACGGGACTAGCTGGAAACATTCAGTACTTC. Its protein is CASTGLAGNIQYF.

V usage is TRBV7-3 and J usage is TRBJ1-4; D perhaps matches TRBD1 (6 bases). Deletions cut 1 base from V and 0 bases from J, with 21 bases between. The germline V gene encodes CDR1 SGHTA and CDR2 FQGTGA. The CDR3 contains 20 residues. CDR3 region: CASSLNPKPQGTATNEKLFF. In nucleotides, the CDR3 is TGTGCCAGCAGCTTAAACCCCAAACCACAGGGTACTGCAACTAATGAAAAACTGTTTTTT.

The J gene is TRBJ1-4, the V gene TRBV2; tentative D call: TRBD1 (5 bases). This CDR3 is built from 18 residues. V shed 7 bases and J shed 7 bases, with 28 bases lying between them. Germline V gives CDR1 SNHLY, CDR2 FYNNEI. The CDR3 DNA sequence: TGTGCCAGCACTATGGACAAGGGATCAGCCATAGAGAGTGAAAAACTGTTTTTT. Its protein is CASTMDKGSAIESEKLFF.

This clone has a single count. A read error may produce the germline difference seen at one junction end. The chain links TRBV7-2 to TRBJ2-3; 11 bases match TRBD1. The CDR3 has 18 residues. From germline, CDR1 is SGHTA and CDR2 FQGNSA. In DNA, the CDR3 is TGTGCCAGCCGCTTAGATCGCCAACCGGGACAGGGGGCAGATACGCAGTATTTT. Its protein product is CASRLDRQPGQGADTQYF. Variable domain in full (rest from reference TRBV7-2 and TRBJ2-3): GAGVSQSPSNKVTEKGKDVELRCDPISGHTALYWYRQSLGQGLEFLIYFQGNSAPDKSGLPSDRFSAERTGGSVSTLTIQRTQQEDSAVYLCASRLDRQPGQGADTQYFGPGTRLTVL.

CDR3 sequence reads: CASSYFRGGGYTF. The CDR3 bases are TGTGCCAGCAGTTACTTTAGGGGTGGCGGCTACACCTTC. The V call is TRBV6-5, the J call TRBJ1-2, with D possibly TRBD1 on 5 matching bases. V was pared by 1 base and J by 8 bases, with 11 bases between. This CDR3 is built from 13 residues. Per germline, CDR1 MNHEY and CDR2 SVGAGI.

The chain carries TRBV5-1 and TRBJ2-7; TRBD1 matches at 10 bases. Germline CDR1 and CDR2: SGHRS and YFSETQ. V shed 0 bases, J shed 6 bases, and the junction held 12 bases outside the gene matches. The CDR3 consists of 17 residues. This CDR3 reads CASSLDPPGQGYGEQYF. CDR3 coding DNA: TGCGCCAGCAGCTTGGATCCCCCGGGACAGGGGTATGGCGAGCAGTACTTC.

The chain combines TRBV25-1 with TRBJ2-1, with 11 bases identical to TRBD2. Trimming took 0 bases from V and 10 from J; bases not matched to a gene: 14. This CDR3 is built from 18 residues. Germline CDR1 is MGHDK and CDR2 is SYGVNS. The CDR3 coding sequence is TGTGCCAGCAGTGAATATTGTCTGGGAACTAGCGGGAGTAGAGAGCAGTTCTTC. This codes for CASSEYCLGTSGSREQFF.

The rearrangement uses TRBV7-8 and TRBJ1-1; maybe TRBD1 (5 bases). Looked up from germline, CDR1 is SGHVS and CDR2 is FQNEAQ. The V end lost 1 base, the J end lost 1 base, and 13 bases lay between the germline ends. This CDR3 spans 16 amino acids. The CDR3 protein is CASSLDGITGNTEAFF. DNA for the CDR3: TGTGCCAGCAGCTTAGATGGTATTACAGGGAACACTGAAGCTTTCTTT.

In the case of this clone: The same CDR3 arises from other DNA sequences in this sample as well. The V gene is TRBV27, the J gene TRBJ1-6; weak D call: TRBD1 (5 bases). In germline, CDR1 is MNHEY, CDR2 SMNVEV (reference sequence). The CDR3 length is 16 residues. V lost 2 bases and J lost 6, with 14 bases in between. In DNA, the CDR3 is TGTGCCAGCAGTTTAGTCCAGGGTCTTCGTAATTCACCCCTCCACTTT. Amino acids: CASSLVQGLRNSPLHF.

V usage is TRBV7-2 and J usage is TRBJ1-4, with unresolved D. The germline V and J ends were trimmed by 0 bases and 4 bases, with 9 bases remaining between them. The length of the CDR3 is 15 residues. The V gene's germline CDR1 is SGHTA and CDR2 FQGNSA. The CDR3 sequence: CASSLAGGFNEKLFF. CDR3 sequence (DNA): TGTGCCAGCAGCTTAGCCGGCGGGTTTAATGAAAAACTGTTTTTT. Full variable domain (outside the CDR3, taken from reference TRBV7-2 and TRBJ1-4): GAGVSQSPSNKVTEKGKDVELRCDPISGHTALYWYRQSLGQGLEFLIYFQGNSAPDKSGLPSDRFSAERTGGSVSTLTIQRTQQEDSAVYLCASSLAGGFNEKLFFGSGTQLSVL.

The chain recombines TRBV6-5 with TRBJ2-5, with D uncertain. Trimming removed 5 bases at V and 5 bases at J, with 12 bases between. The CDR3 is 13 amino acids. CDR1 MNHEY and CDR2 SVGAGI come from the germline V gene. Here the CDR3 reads CASSLLDGETQYF. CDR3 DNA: TGTGCCAGCAGTCTTCTCGACGGGGAGACCCAGTACTTC.

CDR3 in amino acids: CASSHSYEQYF. As DNA, the CDR3 is TGTGCCAGCAGCCACTCCTACGAGCAGTACTTC. The chain combines TRBV6-5 with TRBJ2-7; D is unclear. Germline V gives CDR1 MNHEY, CDR2 SVGAGI. V dropped 6 bases and J dropped 0 bases, with 3 bases sitting between them. The CDR3 spans 11 residues.

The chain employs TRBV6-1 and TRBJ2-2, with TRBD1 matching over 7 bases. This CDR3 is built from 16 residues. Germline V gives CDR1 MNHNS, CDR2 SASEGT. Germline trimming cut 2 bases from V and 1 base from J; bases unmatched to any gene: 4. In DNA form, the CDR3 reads TGTGCCAGCAGTGAAACAGGGGAGAGGAACACCGGGGAGCTGTTTTTT. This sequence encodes CASSETGERNTGELFF.

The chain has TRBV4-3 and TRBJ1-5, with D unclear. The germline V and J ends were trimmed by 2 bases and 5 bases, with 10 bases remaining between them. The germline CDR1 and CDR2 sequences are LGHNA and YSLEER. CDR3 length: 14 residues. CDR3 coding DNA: TGCGCCAGCAGCCAAACCCGGGGTCATCAGCCCCAGCATTTT. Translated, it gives CASSQTRGHQPQHF.

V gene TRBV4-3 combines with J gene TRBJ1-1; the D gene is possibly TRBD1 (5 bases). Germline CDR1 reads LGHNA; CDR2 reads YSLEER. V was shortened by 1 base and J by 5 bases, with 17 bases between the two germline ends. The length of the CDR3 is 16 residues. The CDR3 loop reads CASSQAGGAFGTEAFF. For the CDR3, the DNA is TGCGCCAGCAGCCAAGCCGGAGGGGCGTTTGGTACTGAAGCTTTCTTT.

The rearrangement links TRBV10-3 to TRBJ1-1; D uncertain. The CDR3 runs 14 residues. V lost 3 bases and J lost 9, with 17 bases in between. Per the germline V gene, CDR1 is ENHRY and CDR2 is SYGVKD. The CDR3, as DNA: TGTGCCATCAGTGACGAGCGGGTTGAAACCCAAGCTTTCTTT. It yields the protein CAISDERVETQAFF.

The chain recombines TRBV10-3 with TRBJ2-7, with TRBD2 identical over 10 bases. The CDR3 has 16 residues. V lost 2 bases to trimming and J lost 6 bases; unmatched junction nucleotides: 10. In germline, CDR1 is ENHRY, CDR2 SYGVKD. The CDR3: CAISEASGGPRTEQYF. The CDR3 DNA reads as TGTGCCATCAGTGAGGCTAGCGGGGGACCCAGAACCGAGCAGTACTTC.

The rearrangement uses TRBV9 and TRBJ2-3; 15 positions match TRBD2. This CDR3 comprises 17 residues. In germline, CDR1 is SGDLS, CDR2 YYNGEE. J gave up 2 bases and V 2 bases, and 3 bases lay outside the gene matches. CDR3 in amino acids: CASSVRTSGGDTDTQYF. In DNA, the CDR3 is TGTGCCAGCAGCGTCCGGACTAGCGGGGGGGACACAGATACGCAGTATTTT. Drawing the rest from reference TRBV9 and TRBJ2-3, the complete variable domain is DSGVTQTPKHLITATGQRVTLRCSPRSGDLSVYWYQQSLDQGLQFLIQYYNGEERAKGNILERFSAQQFPDLHSELNLSSLELGDSALYFCASSVRTSGGDTDTQYFGPGTRLTVL.

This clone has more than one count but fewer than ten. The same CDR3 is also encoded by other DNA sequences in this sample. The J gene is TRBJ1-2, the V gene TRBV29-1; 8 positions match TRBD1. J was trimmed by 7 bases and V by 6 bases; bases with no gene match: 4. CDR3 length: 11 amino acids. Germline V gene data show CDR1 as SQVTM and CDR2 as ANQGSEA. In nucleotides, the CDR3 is TGCAGCGTGGGGACAGGACGTGGCTACACCTTC. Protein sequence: CSVGTGRGYTF.

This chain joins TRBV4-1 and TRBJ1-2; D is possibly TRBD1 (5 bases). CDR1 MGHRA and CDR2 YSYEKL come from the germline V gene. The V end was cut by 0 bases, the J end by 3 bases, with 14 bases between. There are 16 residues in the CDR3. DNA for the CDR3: TGCGCCAGCAGCCAAGACGGCAAGGGGATCTACTATGGCTACACCTTC. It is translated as CASSQDGKGIYYGYTF.

CDR3 sequence: CASSSGLAGGPTYNEQFF. The CDR3 DNA sequence: TGTGCCAGCAGCTCGGGACTAGCGGGAGGACCCACCTACAATGAGCAGTTCTTC. The gene calls are TRBV11-3 and TRBJ2-1; 15 bases are a match to TRBD2. Germline assignment: CDR1 SGHNT and CDR2 YENEEA. The V and J ends lost 4 bases and 2 bases, in that order; junction bases with no gene match: 6. This CDR3 spans 18 amino acids. The full variable domain, its missing parts supplied by reference TRBV11-3 and TRBJ2-1, is EAGVVQSPRYKIIEKKQPVAFWCNPISGHNTLYWYLQNLGQGPELLIRYENEEAVDDSQLPKDRFSAERLKGVDSTLKIQPAELGDSAVYLCASSSGLAGGPTYNEQFFGPGTRLTVL.

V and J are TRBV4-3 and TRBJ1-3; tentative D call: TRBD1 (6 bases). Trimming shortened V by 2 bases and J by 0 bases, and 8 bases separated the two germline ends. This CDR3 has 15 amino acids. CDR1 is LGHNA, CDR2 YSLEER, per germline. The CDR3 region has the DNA TGCGCCAGCAGCCAACAGGGGAACTCTGGAAACACCATATATTTT. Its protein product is CASSQQGNSGNTIYF.

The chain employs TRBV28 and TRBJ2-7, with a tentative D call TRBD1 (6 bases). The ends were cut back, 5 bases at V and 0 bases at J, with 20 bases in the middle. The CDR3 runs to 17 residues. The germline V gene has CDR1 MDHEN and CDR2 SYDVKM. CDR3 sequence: CASSPHIGDTNSYEQYF. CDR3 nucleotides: TGTGCCAGCAGTCCTCATATCGGGGACACCAACTCCTACGAGCAGTACTTC.

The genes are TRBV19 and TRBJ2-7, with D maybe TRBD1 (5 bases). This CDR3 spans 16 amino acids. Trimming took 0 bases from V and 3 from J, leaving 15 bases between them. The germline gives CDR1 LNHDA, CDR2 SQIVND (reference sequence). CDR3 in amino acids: CASSIEPGKTIYEQYF. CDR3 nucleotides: TGTGCCAGTAGTATAGAACCAGGGAAAACTATCTACGAGCAGTACTTC.

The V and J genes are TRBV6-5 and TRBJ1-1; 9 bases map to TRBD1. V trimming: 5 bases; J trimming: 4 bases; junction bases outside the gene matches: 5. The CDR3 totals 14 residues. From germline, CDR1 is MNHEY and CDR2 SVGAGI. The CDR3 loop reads CASSQNRGPTEAFF. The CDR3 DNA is TGTGCCAGCAGTCAGAACAGGGGGCCCACTGAAGCTTTCTTT.

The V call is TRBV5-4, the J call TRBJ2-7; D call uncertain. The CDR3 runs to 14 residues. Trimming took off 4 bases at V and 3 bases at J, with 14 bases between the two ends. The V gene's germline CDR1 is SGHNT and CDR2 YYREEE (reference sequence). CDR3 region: CASSPKTVGYEQYF. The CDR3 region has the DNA TGTGCCAGCAGCCCGAAAACAGTAGGCTACGAGCAGTACTTC.

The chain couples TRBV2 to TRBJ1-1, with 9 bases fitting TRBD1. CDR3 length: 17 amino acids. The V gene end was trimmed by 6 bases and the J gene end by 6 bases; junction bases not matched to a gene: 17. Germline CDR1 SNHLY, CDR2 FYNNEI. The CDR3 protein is CASRDVFGQGIISEAFF. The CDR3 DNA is TGTGCCAGCAGAGACGTATTCGGACAGGGGATAATTTCTGAAGCTTTCTTT.

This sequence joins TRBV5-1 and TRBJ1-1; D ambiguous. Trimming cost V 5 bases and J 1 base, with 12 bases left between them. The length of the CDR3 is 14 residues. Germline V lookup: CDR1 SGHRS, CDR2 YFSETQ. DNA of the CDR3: TGCGCCAGCAGACCCGGGGAGGAGAACACTGAAGCTTTCTTT. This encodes CASRPGEENTEAFF.